Presented here are 14 T cell receptor beta chains from one specimen sequenced in a study of T cell repertoires in cytomegalovirus infection. TCRdb recomputed calls from the reads with MiXCR, one row per CDR3 protein. The sample lists approximately 700,000 distinct CDR3 sequences, roughly a third seen once, with under 3% in the top ten. The specimen sequenced was PBMCs. Receptors were obtained from a human donor in good health (CMV status not recorded). Some clones in this sample may be carry-over from other donors' samples.

There are many counts of this clonotype. This chain links TRBV7-8 with TRBJ2-3, with D possibly being TRBD2 (5 bases). This CDR3 has 15 amino acids. Trimming left V 5 bases short and J 4 bases short, with 16 bases between. The germline CDR1 and CDR2 sequences are SGHVS and FQNEAQ. The CDR3 spells CASSLISPRADTQYF. In DNA form, the CDR3 reads TGTGCCAGCAGCCTAATCAGCCCGAGGGCAGATACGCAGTATTTT. The full variable domain, completed using reference TRBV7-8 and TRBJ2-3, is GAGVSQSPRYKVAKRGQDVALRCDPISGHVSLFWYQQALGQGPEFLTYFQNEAQLDKSGLPSDRFFAERPEGSVSTLKIQRTQQEDSAVYLCASSLISPRADTQYFGPGTRLTVL.

This clonotype was observed at least ten times. The chain couples TRBV7-8 to TRBJ1-5; no firm D call. Germline CDR1 SGHVS, CDR2 FQNEAQ. The CDR3 has 16 amino acids. Trimming shortened V by 3 bases and J by 0 bases, and 12 bases separated the two germline ends. The CDR3 DNA is TGTGCCAGCAGCTTCCGGGAGGGAAATAGCAATCAGCCCCAGCATTTT. Translating gives CASSFREGNSNQPQHF.

About this clonotype: At one end the junction does not follow the germline gene, possibly because of a read error. The gene calls are TRBV12-3 or TRBV12-4 and TRBJ2-1; TRBD2 agrees at 7 bases. CDR3 length equals 15 residues. The CDR3 DNA reads TGTGCCAGCATTTTAATGCGCGGGAGTATCTATGAGCAGTTCTTC. This translates into CASILMRGSIYEQFF.

This clonotype occurred many times. The rearrangement joins TRBV7-2 to TRBJ2-5, with D possibly matching TRBD1 (5 bases). Germline CDR1 is SGHTA and CDR2 is FQGNSA. The CDR3 is made up of 13 amino acids. Trimming stripped 5 bases from V and 2 bases from J, with 9 bases between. For the CDR3, the DNA is TGTGCCAGCAGCCCAAACAGGCAAGAGACCCAGTACTTC. Protein sequence: CASSPNRQETQYF. Complete variable domain (other parts from reference TRBV7-2 and TRBJ2-5): GAGVSQSPSNKVTEKGKDVELRCDPISGHTALYWYRQSLGQGLEFLIYFQGNSAPDKSGLPSDRFSAERTGGSVSTLTIQRTQQEDSAVYLCASSPNRQETQYFGPGTRLLVL.

The gene calls are TRBV27 and TRBJ2-7; 10 bases are shared with TRBD2. CDR3 length: 18 residues. The ends lost 1 base at V and 2 bases at J; junction bases unmatched: 11. Germline V gene data show CDR1 as MNHEY and CDR2 as SMNVEV (reference sequence). CDR3 amino acids: CASSLFPNPSGGAYEQYF. CDR3 sequence (DNA): TGTGCCAGCAGTTTATTCCCCAACCCTAGCGGGGGAGCCTACGAGCAGTACTTC.

This clonotype was seen a handful of times. V gene TRBV6-1 combines with J gene TRBJ2-1; 14 nucleotides match TRBD2. After removal of 7 bases from V and 10 bases from J, the junction contained 9 bases not matched to a gene. This CDR3 comprises 15 residues. CDR1 is MNHNS, CDR2 SASEGT, per germline. The CDR3 reads CASTKTSGGAREQFF. CDR3 in DNA: TGTGCCAGCACAAAGACTAGCGGGGGGGCTAGGGAGCAGTTCTTC.

The chain recombines TRBV6-1 with TRBJ2-3; D gene ambiguous. V lost 4 bases, J lost 2 bases, and 13 bases lay in between. Per the germline V gene, CDR1 is MNHNS and CDR2 is SASEGT. The CDR3 contains 15 residues. The CDR3 sequence: CASSGPSLSTDTQYF. The CDR3 DNA reads TGTGCCAGCAGTGGGCCGTCGCTCTCCACAGATACGCAGTATTTT.

As to this clonotype: Without the conserved terminal phenylalanine or tryptophan, this CDR3 likely stems from a read error. The chain recombines TRBV6-6 with TRBJ1-6; D is undetermined. This CDR3 is 16 amino acids long. CDR1 is MNHNY and CDR2 is SVGAGI in the germline V gene (reference sequence). Trimming shortened V by 2 bases and J by 9 bases, and 17 bases separated the two germline ends. The DNA for the CDR3 is TGTGCCAGCAGTTACCTGGGAGGAGCGGCGATTTCACCCCTCCACTTG. This sequence encodes CASSYLGGAAISPLHL.

This clonotype was detected ten times or more. V and J are TRBV6-5 and TRBJ2-3; possibly TRBD2 for D (5 bases). V was shortened by 5 bases and J by 0 bases, with 6 bases between the two germline ends. Germline CDR1 and CDR2: MNHEY and SVGAGI. This CDR3 has 13 amino acids. The DNA of the CDR3 is TGTGCCAGCAGTGGCGGGAGCACAGATACGCAGTATTTT. As protein: CASSGGSTDTQYF.

The rearrangement uses TRBV2 and TRBJ1-6; 7 bases agree with TRBD1. Germline assignment: CDR1 SNHLY and CDR2 FYNNEI. Trimming at V came to 5 bases and at J to 8 bases, leaving 9 bases not matched to a gene. The CDR3 covers 15 residues. Here the CDR3 reads CASSLDRETYSPLHF. In nucleotides, the CDR3 is TGTGCCAGCAGTCTAGACAGGGAGACGTATTCACCCCTCCACTTT.

This clonotype has at least ten counts. This sequence joins TRBV7-2 and TRBJ2-1; D remains ambiguous. Germline V lookup: CDR1 SGHTA, CDR2 FQGNSA. V was shortened by 2 bases and J by 10 bases, with 6 bases between the two germline ends. The CDR3 consists of 11 residues. CDR3 residues: CASSLMYEQFF. The CDR3 nucleotides are TGTGCCAGCAGCTTAATGTACGAGCAGTTCTTC.

In this sample, this clonotype turned up a few times. V and J are TRBV12-3 or TRBV12-4 and TRBJ1-4; perhaps TRBD1 as D (6 bases). V dropped 6 bases and J dropped 0 bases, with 14 bases sitting between them. CDR3 length: 16 amino acids. The CDR3 DNA follows: TGTGCCAGCAGCACACAGGGAACTGCAACTAATGAAAAACTGTTTTTT. Its protein product is CASSTQGTATNEKLFF.

This clonotype was detected only a few times. The chain links TRBV2 to TRBJ2-1; tentative D call: TRBD1 (5 bases). This CDR3 comprises 11 residues. CDR1 and CDR2 from the germline V gene are SNHLY and FYNNEI. V lost 3 bases and J lost 10, with 7 bases in between. The CDR3 sequence is CASSDHREQFF. The CDR3 DNA sequence: TGTGCCAGCAGTGATCACAGGGAGCAGTTCTTC.

There are a few counts of this clonotype. The chain links TRBV5-1 to TRBJ2-6, with a weak D call TRBD1 (5 bases). The CDR3 has 17 residues. Germline lookup yields CDR1 SGHRS and CDR2 YFSETQ. Trimming took 3 bases from V and 2 from J, leaving 15 bases between them. The CDR3 loop reads CASSSGQGRTGANVLTF. The DNA of the CDR3 is TGCGCCAGCAGCTCGGGCCAGGGAAGAACTGGGGCCAACGTCCTGACTTTC. The complete variable domain, with remaining parts taken from reference TRBV5-1 and TRBJ2-6, reads KAGVTQTPRYLIKTRGQQVTLSCSPISGHRSVSWYQQTPGQGLQFLFEYFSETQRNKGNFPGRFSGRQFSNSRSEMNVSTLELGDSALYLCASSSGQGRTGANVLTFGAGSRLTVL.